Only a few counts were recorded for the clone carrying this T cell receptor (beta chain). Its specificity is unknown. TCRdb re-derived calls from the RT-PCR reads in MiXCR, one entry per CDR3 protein. The data show 150,000 to 200,000 distinct CDR3 sequences, with approximately 12% seen just once and roughly 40% held by the top ten. This sample stems from a study of response to subunit inactivated influenza vaccine. General observations from the study: Each seasonal flu vaccination may recruit only limited new T cells, authors suggested.

CDR1 and CDR2 (germline): SNHLY, FYNNEI. The CDR3 runs to 13 residues. Trimming stripped 3 bases from V and 3 bases from J, with 6 bases between. Sequenced material: CD8+ T cells sorted from PBMCs, taken less than 30 months after vaccination. The TCR comes from a man in his fifties or sixties who received an inactivated influenza vaccine. V is TRBV2 and J is TRBJ2-1; D gene unclear. The CDR3 spells CASSESSYNEQFF. The CDR3 DNA follows: TGTGCCAGCAGTGAGAGCAGCTACAATGAGCAGTTCTTC.